Each of the 19 T cell receptor beta chains below was sequenced from the same sample in a study of T cell responses to AZD1222 COVID-19 vaccine. Sequencing was performed with immunoSEQ multiplex PCR; in TCRdb, only in-frame clones are kept and a portion is missing. The sample contains about 120,000 clones, 90% of which appear only once. The sample was peripheral blood, taken on day 0 of AZD1222 vaccination. These receptor sequences come from an adult in good health.

This CDR3 reads CASSRQGGRETQYF. The DNA of the CDR3 is TGTGCCAGCAGTCGACAGGGAGGGCGCGAGACCCAGTACTTC. V usage is TRBV28 and J usage is TRBJ2-5; D possibly matches TRBD1 or TRBD2 (7 bases each). The CDR3 contains 14 residues. V gave up 5 bases and J gave up 5 bases, with 15 bases separating them. Germline-derived CDR1 and CDR2 are MDHEN and SYDVKM.

This chain joins TRBV29-1 and TRBJ2-3; D not resolved. Trimming took 3 bases from V and 1 from J, leaving 11 bases between them. This CDR3 is built from 14 residues. CDR1 is SQVTM and CDR2 is ANQGSEA in the germline V gene. The CDR3 protein is CSVESRAGTDTQYF. The CDR3 DNA follows: TGCAGCGTTGAGTCCCGGGCGGGCACAGATACGCAGTATTTT.

This clone was detected only once. The chain employs TRBV25-1 and TRBJ1-1, with unresolved D. Trimming removed 3 bases at V and 0 bases at J, with 5 bases between. CDR1 is MGHDK and CDR2 is SYGVNS in the germline V gene. There are 13 residues in the CDR3. The CDR3 nucleotides are TGTGCCAGCAGTGACAGCCTGAACACTGAAGCTTTCTTT. Protein sequence: CASSDSLNTEAFF.

This chain uses TRBV6-5 with TRBJ2-3; a weak D match, TRBD2 (5 bases). Between the trimmed V and J ends, which lost 6 bases and 3 bases, there was a span of 7 bases. CDR1 MNHEY and CDR2 SVGAGI come from the germline V gene. The CDR3 covers 12 residues. CDR3 in amino acids: CASSRGTDTQYF. Written as DNA, the CDR3 is TGTGCCAGCAGCAGAGGGACAGATACGCAGTATTTT.

This chain links TRBV28 with TRBJ1-1; weak D call: TRBD1 (5 bases). This CDR3 region has 14 residues. Trimming pared 3 bases from V and 6 bases from J, leaving 14 bases between. CDR1 and CDR2 from the germline V gene are MDHEN and SYDVKM. Here the CDR3 DNA reads TGTGCCAGCAGTTTTAGGGGTAGGACCCCTGAAGCTTTCTTT. Amino acids: CASSFRGRTPEAFF.

V and J are TRBV10-2 and TRBJ2-7; TRBD2 matches at 7 bases. Germline V gene lookup returns CDR1 WSHSY and CDR2 SAAADI. The CDR3 runs to 13 residues. The ends lost 2 bases at V and 6 bases at J; junction bases unmatched: 4. Here the CDR3 DNA reads TGCGCCAGCAGTGAGGCGGGAGTTGTCGAGCAGTACTTC. Its protein product is CASSEAGVVEQYF.

The sample holds one count of this clone. The chain has TRBV30 and TRBJ2-2, with D perhaps TRBD1 or TRBD2 (5 bases each). CDR1 and CDR2 from the germline V gene are GTSNPN and SVGIG (reference sequence). Trimming shortened V by 3 bases and J by 7 bases, and 12 bases separated the two germline ends. The CDR3 consists of 13 residues. Written as DNA, the CDR3 is TGTGCCTGGAGAACGCAGGGAGTCGGGGAGCTGTTTTTT. Protein: CAWRTQGVGELFF.

For the CDR3, the DNA is TGTGCCATCAGTGAGGGACCGGGACAGGGGATGTACGAGCAGTACTTC. It specifies CAISEGPGQGMYEQYF. This sequence joins TRBV10-3 and TRBJ2-7; 10 bases map to TRBD1. J was trimmed by 4 bases and V by 2 bases; bases with no gene match: 8. CDR1 is ENHRY, CDR2 SYGVKD, per germline. The CDR3 contains 16 residues.

V gene TRBV14 combines with J gene TRBJ1-2; no clear D. Per germline, CDR1 SGHDN and CDR2 FVKESK. The CDR3 loop spans 13 amino acids. Trimming shortened V by 0 bases and J by 4 bases, and 6 bases separated the two germline ends. CDR3 sequence reads: CASSQDLSYGYTF. The CDR3 nucleotides read TGTGCCAGCAGCCAAGATCTAAGCTATGGCTACACCTTC.

The chain couples TRBV7-2 to TRBJ2-5, with TRBD1 matching 8 bases. The germline gives CDR1 SGHTA, CDR2 FQGNSA. This CDR3 is 16 amino acids long. V dropped 1 base and J dropped 5; count of bases not matched to a gene: 9. CDR3: CASSLGGQGAGETQYF. Here the CDR3 DNA reads TGTGCCAGCAGCTTAGGTGGTCAGGGGGCGGGGGAGACCCAGTACTTC.

The DNA for the CDR3 is TGTGCCAGCAGTACTCCCGGGACAGGGTCTGGAAACACCATATATTTT. Translating gives CASSTPGTGSGNTIYF. V gene TRBV28 combines with J gene TRBJ1-3, with TRBD1 matching 9 bases. CDR1 is MDHEN and CDR2 is SYDVKM in the germline V gene. The CDR3 has 16 amino acids. V shed 5 bases, J shed 1 base, and the junction held 6 bases outside the gene matches.

This chain connects TRBV2 to TRBJ1-1; 7 bases map to TRBD1. Germline CDR1 SNHLY, CDR2 FYNNEI. After removal of 7 bases from V and 0 bases from J, the junction contained 11 bases not matched to a gene. This CDR3 is built from 16 residues. DNA of the CDR3: TGTGCCAGCACCCCATTCCCGGGACAGCTGAACACTGAAGCTTTCTTT. This translates into CASTPFPGQLNTEAFF.

The chain employs TRBV25-1 and TRBJ2-1; TRBD2 matches at 7 bases. This CDR3 has 16 residues. The junction had 7 bases not matched to a gene; V was cut back by 5 bases and J by 0 bases. Germline V CDR1 and CDR2: MGHDK, SYGVNS. CDR3 sequence: CASSLGRGSSYNEQFF. CDR3 coding DNA: TGTGCCAGCAGTTTGGGGAGGGGAAGCTCCTACAATGAGCAGTTCTTC. The full variable domain, in which reference TRBV25-1 and TRBJ2-1 provide the parts outside the CDR3, is EADIYQTPRYLVIGTGKKITLECSQTMGHDKMYWYQQDPGMELHLIHYSYGVNSTEKGDLSSESTVSRIRTEHFPLTLESARPSHTSQYLCASSLGRGSSYNEQFFGPGTRLTVL.

V gene TRBV12-3 or TRBV12-4 combines with J gene TRBJ1-5, with D hard to call. V gave up 2 bases and J gave up 9 bases, with 11 bases separating them. CDR3 size: 13 residues. CDR3 protein: CASSLPGVRPQHF. The CDR3, as DNA: TGTGCCAGCAGTTTACCGGGCGTAAGGCCCCAGCATTTT.

The gene calls are TRBV28 and TRBJ1-6; D call uncertain. This CDR3 has 14 amino acids. Germline values: CDR1 MDHEN, CDR2 SYDVKM. V lost 7 bases to trimming and J lost 3 bases, with 10 bases between them. The CDR3 reads CASISVGYNSPLHF. The DNA of the CDR3 is TGTGCCAGCATCTCCGTCGGCTATAATTCACCCCTCCACTTT. The variable domain in full, completed from reference TRBV28 and TRBJ1-6, reads DVKVTQSSRYLVKRTGEKVFLECVQDMDHENMFWYRQDPGLGLRLIYFSYDVKMKEKGDIPEGYSVSREKKERFSLILESASTNQTSMYLCASISVGYNSPLHFGNGTRLTVT.

The chain carries TRBV5-1 and TRBJ2-7, with 11 bases aligning to TRBD1. Germline lookup yields CDR1 SGHRS and CDR2 YFSETQ. The CDR3 covers 15 residues. V was clipped by 0 bases and J by 6 bases; unmatched bases: 5. DNA of the CDR3: TGCGCCAGCAGCTTGGATACGGGACAGGGGGTCGAGCAGTACTTC. The encoded protein is CASSLDTGQGVEQYF.

This clone was counted a few times. The V call is TRBV7-2, the J call TRBJ2-6, with D uncertain. The ends were cut back, 4 bases at V and 0 bases at J, with 16 bases in the middle. Germline lookup yields CDR1 SGHTA and CDR2 FQGNSA. CDR3 length equals 18 residues. CDR3 DNA: TGTGCCAGCAGCTCCTACGGGCCATCGCGCTCTGGGGCCAACGTCCTGACTTTC. Translated: CASSSYGPSRSGANVLTF.

The chain uses TRBV19 and TRBJ1-5; possible D gene TRBD1, 5 bases. Trimming pared 3 bases from V and 7 bases from J, leaving 13 bases between. This CDR3 has 14 amino acids. The germline gives CDR1 LNHDA, CDR2 SQIVND (reference sequence). Written as DNA, the CDR3 is TGTGCCAGTAGTATTCAGGGCGCAGGGCAGCCCCAGCATTTT. Protein: CASSIQGAGQPQHF.

The chain has TRBV6-2 or TRBV6-3 and TRBJ1-1; weak D call: TRBD1 (6 bases). V was pared by 3 bases and J by 7 bases, with 9 bases between. Per the germline V gene, CDR1 is MNHEY and CDR2 is SVGEGT. The CDR3 sequence is 12 residues long. CDR3 nucleotide sequence: TGTGCCAGCAGTTATTCAGGGGTTGAAGCTTTCTTT. Translated, it gives CASSYSGVEAFF.